This TCR beta chain originates from a study of blood T cell repertoires in COVID-19. Study details: Sample material is recorded as cDNA or gDNA derived from T cells, B-cell-depleted T cells, or PBMCs.

Germline CDR1 MGHRA, CDR2 YSYEKL. The CDR3 is 13 residues long. Trimming took 4 bases from V and 5 from J; bases not matched to a gene: 4. Data came from immunoSEQ multiplex PCR; TCRdb stores just in-frame clones and leaves some out. The sample consists of about 230,000 clones, around 80% of them appearing once. V and J are TRBV4-1 and TRBJ2-5, with 7 bases fitting TRBD2. This sequence was found in a man between 35 and 55 years old who had recovered from COVID-19. Sequenced sample: peripheral blood. The CDR3 is CASSLGLLETQYF. Here the CDR3 DNA reads TGCGCCAGCAGCCTGGGACTATTGGAGACCCAGTACTTC.